This entry lists 3 T cell receptor beta chains sequenced from one sample in a study of cytomegalovirus exposure and HLA in healthy donors. The PCR contained 60 Vbeta and 13 Jbeta primers. TCRdb's copy holds only in-frame clones and misses some; the assay was immunoSEQ multiplex PCR. The profile shows 200,000 to 250,000 clones, approximately 80% of them singletons. Sequenced input: PBMCs. All receptors derive from a woman aged 60-75 years in good health and CMV-seropositive.

This chain links TRBV18 with TRBJ2-3; TRBD1 agrees at 9 bases. Trimming took 3 bases from V and 4 from J; bases not matched to a gene: 8. Germline V gene lookup returns CDR1 KGHSH and CDR2 LQKENI. CDR3 length: 16 residues. In nucleotides, the CDR3 is TGTGCCAGCTCACCCGGGACAGGGATTGGCGCAGATACGCAGTATTTT. This sequence encodes CASSPGTGIGADTQYF.

There are a few counts of this clone. V usage is TRBV11-2 and J usage is TRBJ1-2, with 7 positions matching TRBD1. The length of the CDR3 is 15 residues. Per germline, CDR1 SGHAT and CDR2 FQNNGV. V lost 4 bases and J lost 2; bases outside the gene matches: 7. The CDR3 DNA is TGTGCCAGCAGCTGGGACACAGGGGTAAACTATGGCTACACCTTC. Translating it yields CASSWDTGVNYGYTF.

Of note for this clone: Germline and junction disagree at one end, which may indicate a read error. Other DNA variants within this sample encode the same CDR3. V usage is TRBV5-1 and J usage is TRBJ2-7, with 7 bases fitting TRBD1. The germline V gene encodes CDR1 SGHRS and CDR2 YFSETQ. CDR3 length: 14 amino acids. CDR3 in DNA: TGTGCCAGCAGCGTCCCGGGACAGTCCTACGAGCAGTACTTC. Its protein product is CASSVPGQSYEQYF.